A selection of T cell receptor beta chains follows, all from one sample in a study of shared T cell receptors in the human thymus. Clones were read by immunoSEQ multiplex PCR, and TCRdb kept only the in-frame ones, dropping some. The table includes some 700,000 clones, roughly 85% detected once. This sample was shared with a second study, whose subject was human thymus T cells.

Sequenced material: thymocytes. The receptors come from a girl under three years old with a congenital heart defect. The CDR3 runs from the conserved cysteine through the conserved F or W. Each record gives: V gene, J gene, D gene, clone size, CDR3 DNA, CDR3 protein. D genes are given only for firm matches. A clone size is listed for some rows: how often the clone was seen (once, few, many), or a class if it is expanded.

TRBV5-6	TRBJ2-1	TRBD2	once	TGTGCCAGCAGGGAGACCGGGACTAGACCCTTCTCCTACAATGAGCAGTTCTTC	CASRETGTRPFSYNEQFF
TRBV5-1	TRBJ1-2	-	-	TGCGCCAGCAGCCAATCCCTCCGGGAGGGCTACACCTTC	CASSQSLREGYTF
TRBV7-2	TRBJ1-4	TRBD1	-	TGTGCCAGCAGACTACAGACAGGGACTAATGAAAAACTGTTTTTT	CASRLQTGTNEKLFF
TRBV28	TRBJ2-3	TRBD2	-	TGTGCCAGCAGTTTATTCCCTAGCGGGGGGGGTACAGATACGCAGTATTTT	CASSLFPSGGGTDTQYF
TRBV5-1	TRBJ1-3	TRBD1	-	TGCGCCAGCAGCTCGGGACAGGGGGGCAACACCATATATTTT	CASSSGQGGNTIYF
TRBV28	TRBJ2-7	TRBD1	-	TGTGCCAGCAGTTTATGCCCAGACCCGGACAGGGGGCGTTACGAGCAGTACTTC	CASSLCPDPDRGRYEQYF
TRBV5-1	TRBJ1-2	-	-	TGCGCCAGCAGCCTGGGGGCCGGGAGGGGACGCTACACCTTC	CASSLGAGRGRYTF
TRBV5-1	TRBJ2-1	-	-	TGCGCCAGCAGCTTGGGGGGTAGGGCGGGTGGCCTACCGGATGAGCAGTTCTTC	CASSLGGRAGGLPDEQFF
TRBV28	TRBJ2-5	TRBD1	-	TGTGCCAGCAGCGAACACAGGGGCCGGGAGACCCAGTACTTC	CASSEHRGRETQYF
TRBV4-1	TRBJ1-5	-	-	TGCGCCAGCAGCCAAGATGGAGGACAGCCGCACAGTTATAGCAATCAGCCCCAGCATTTT	CASSQDGGQPHSYSNQPQHF
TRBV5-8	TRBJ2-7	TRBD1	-	TGTGCCAGCAGCCCCCTTACAGGGGCGCCCTACGAGCAGTACTTC	CASSPLTGAPYEQYF
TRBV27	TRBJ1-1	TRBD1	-	TGTGCCAGCAGCCCAATGACAGGGTTGAACACTGAAGCTTTCTTT	CASSPMTGLNTEAFF
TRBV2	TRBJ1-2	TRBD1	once	TGTGCCAGCAACCACAGGGGGCGCAGGTATGGCTACACCTTC	CASNHRGRRYGYTF
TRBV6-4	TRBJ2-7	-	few	TGTGCCAGCAGGAAATTGCCACGGTCCAGGCACTACGAGCAGTACTTC	CASRKLPRSRHYEQYF
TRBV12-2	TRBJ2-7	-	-	TGTGCAAGTCGCTTAGCATCTCCGCGGGATGAGTCCTACGAGCAGTACTTC	CASRLASPRDESYEQYF
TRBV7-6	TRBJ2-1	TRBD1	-	TGTGCCAGCAGCTCCGGGGACAGGGTCTGGCGCAATGAGCAGTTCTTC	CASSSGDRVWRNEQFF
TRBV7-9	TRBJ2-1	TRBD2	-	TGTGCCAGCAGCCCTCGGGGGGGTAGCTCCTACAATGAGCAGTTCTTC	CASSPRGGSSYNEQFF
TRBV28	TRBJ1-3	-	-	TGTGCCAGCAGTAGCTCCAGGCCAAGGTCTGGAAACACCATATATTTT	CASSSSRPRSGNTIYF
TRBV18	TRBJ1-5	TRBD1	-	TGTGCCAGCTCACCAGGGAGGGACAGGGGCAATCAGCCCCAGCATTTT	CASSPGRDRGNQPQHF
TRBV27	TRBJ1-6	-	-	TGTGCCAGCACCCCGAGGGTTCACCATTATAATTCACCCCTCCACTTT	CASTPRVHHYNSPLHF
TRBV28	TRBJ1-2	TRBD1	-	TGTGCCAGCAGTTTCAAGGACAGGGTGTACTATGGCTACACCTTC	CASSFKDRVYYGYTF
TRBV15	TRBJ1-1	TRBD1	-	TGTGCCACCAGCAGAGGTAGTAGGGGGCGAAGCACTGAAGCTTTCTTT	CATSRGSRGRSTEAFF
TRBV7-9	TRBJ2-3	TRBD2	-	TGTGCCAGCAGCTTATTCGTGTCGGGGGGGGATACGCAGTATTTT	CASSLFVSGGDTQYF
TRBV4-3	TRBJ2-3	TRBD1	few	TGCGCCAGCAGCCAAGGACAGGGACCAAGAGATACGCAGTATTTT	CASSQGQGPRDTQYF
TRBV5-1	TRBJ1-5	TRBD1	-	TGCGCCAGCAGCTATGGGACAGGGCACAATCAGCCCCAGCATTTT	CASSYGTGHNQPQHF
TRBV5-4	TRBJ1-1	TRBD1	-	TGTGCCAGCAGCTTGGACGGGACAGTGAACACTGAAGCTTTCTTT	CASSLDGTVNTEAFF
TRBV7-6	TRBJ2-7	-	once	TGTGCCAGCAGCTCCTGGACAGATTACGAGCAGTACTTC	CASSSWTDYEQYF
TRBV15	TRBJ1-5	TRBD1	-	TGTGCCACCAGCAGAGAGCCTAACAACACCAGGGGGCTAAATCAGCCCCAGCATTTT	CATSREPNNTRGLNQPQHF
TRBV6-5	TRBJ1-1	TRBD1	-	TGTGCCAGCAGTTACTCGATACAGGGGCGGGACACTGAAGCTTTCTTT	CASSYSIQGRDTEAFF
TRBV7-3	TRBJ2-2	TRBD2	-	TGTGCCAGCAGCCCTGGACTAGCGAGACGGACCGGGGAGCTGTTTTTT	CASSPGLARRTGELFF
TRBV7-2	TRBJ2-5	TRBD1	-	TGTGCCAGCAGCTTAGCGGGGGGAGGAAACAGGGGGCGTTCTGGAGAGACCCAGTACTTC	CASSLAGGGNRGRSGETQYF
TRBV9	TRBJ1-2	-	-	TGTGCCAGCAACCAATTTAGCTATGGCTACACCTTC	CASNQFSYGYTF
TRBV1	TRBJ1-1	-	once	TGCACCAGCAGCCAAGTCGGCTTCGCTAAAAAAGGGGGGGGTACTGAAGCTTTCTTT	CTSSQVGFAKKGGGTEAFF
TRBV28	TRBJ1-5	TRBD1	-	TGTGCCAGCAGTTTATGTCGGGCAGGGGGTGATATAAATCAGCCCCAGCATTTT	CASSLCRAGGDINQPQHF
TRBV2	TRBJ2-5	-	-	TGTGCCAGCAGTGTTTTTTCTGCGAGGCCAGACGAAGAAGAGACCCAGTACTTC	CASSVFSARPDEEETQYF
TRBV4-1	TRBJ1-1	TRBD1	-	TGCGCCAGCACCTCGGTCGTTTGGTCCCCGGGACAGAAGAACACTGAAGCTTTCTTT	CASTSVVWSPGQKNTEAFF
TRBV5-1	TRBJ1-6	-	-	TGCGCCAGCAGCTTGGCCGGAGGGAGGGATTCACCCCTCCACTTT	CASSLAGGRDSPLHF
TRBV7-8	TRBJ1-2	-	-	TGTGCCAGCAGTAGGACGGGAAACTATGGCTACACCTTC	CASSRTGNYGYTF
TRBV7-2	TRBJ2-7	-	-	TGTGCCAGCAGCTTGGCAGAAGAAAACTACGAGCAGTACTTC	CASSLAEENYEQYF
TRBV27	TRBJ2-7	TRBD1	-	TGTGCCAGCAGAGGACAGGGGTCCTACGAGCAGTACTTC	CASRGQGSYEQYF
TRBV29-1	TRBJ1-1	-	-	TGCAGCGCTGACCCATCAAAAGCGGACGGGAACACTGAAGCTTTCTTT	CSADPSKADGNTEAFF
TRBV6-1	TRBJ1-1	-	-	TGTGCCAGCAGTAAACGGGAAAAAAACACTGAAGCTTTCTTT	CASSKREKNTEAFF
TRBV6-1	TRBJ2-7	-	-	TGTGCCAGCTATTCGACAGACTACGAGCAGTACTTC	CASYSTDYEQYF
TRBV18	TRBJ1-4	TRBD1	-	TGTGCCAGCTCACCACCGCGCTGGCCTGAGGGGGCGCGAAGTGAAAAACTGTTTTTT	CASSPPRWPEGARSEKLFF
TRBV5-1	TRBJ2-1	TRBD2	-	TGCGCCAGCAGCTTGGCCGAGCGGGGGCGCTCCTACAATGAGCAGTTCTTC	CASSLAERGRSYNEQFF